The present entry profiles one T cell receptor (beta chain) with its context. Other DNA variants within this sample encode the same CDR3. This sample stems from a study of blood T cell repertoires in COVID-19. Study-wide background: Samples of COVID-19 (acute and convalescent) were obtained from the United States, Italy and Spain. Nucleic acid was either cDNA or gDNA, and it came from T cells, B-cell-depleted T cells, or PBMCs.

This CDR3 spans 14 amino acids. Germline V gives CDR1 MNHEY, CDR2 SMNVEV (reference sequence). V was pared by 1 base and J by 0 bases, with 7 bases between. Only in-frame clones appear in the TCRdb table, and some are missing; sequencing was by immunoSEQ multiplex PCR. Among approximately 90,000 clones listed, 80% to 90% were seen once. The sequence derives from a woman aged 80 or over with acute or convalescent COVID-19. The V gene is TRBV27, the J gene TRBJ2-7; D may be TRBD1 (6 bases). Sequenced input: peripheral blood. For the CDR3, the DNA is TGTGCCAGCAGTTTATTAGGGGGCTCCTACGAGCAGTACTTC. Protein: CASSLLGGSYEQYF.